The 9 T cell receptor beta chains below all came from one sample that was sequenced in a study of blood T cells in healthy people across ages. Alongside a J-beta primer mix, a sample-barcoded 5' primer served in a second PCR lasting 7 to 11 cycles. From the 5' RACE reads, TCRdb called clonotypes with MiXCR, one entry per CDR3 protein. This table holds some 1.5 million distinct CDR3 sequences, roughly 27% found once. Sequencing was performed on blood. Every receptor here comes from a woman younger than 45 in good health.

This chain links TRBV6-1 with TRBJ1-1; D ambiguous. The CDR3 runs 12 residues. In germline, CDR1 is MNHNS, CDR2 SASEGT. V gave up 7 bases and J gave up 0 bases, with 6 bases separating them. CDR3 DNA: TGTGCCAGCATGCGCATGAACACTGAAGCTTTCTTT. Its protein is CASMRMNTEAFF.

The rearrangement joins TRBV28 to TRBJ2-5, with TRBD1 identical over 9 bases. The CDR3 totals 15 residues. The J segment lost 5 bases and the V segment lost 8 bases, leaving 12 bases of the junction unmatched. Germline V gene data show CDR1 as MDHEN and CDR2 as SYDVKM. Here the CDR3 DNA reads TGTGCCAGCCTGGACAGGGGCGCAATTTTGGAGACCCAGTACTTC. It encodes CASLDRGAILETQYF.

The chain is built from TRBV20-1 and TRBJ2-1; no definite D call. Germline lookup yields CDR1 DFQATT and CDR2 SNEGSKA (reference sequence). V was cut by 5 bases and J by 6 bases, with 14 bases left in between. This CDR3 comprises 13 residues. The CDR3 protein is CSAERFAPNEQFF. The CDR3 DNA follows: TGCAGTGCTGAACGGTTCGCCCCCAATGAGCAGTTCTTC.

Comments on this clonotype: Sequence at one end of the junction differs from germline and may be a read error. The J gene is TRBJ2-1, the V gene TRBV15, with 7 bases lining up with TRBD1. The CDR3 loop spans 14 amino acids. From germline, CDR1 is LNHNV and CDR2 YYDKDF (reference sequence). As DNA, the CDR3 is TGTGCCACCAGCAGAGACACAGGGGATCATGAGCGGTTCTTC. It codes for CATSRDTGDHERFF.

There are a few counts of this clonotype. CDR3 loop: CATSGRTSGPHNEQFF. DNA of the CDR3: TGTGCCACCAGTGGACGGACTAGCGGCCCCCACAATGAGCAGTTCTTC. The rearrangement uses TRBV24-1 and TRBJ2-1; 10 positions match TRBD2. The CDR3 has 16 residues. Trimming at V came to 5 bases and at J to 5 bases, leaving 8 bases not matched to a gene. Germline assignment: CDR1 KGHDR and CDR2 SFDVKD.

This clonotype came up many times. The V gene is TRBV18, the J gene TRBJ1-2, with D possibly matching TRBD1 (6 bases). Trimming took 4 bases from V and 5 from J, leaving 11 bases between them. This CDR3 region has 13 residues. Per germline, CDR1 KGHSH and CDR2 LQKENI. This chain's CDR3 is CASSRGQSYGYTF. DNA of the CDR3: TGTGCCAGCTCACGCGGACAGTCTTATGGCTACACCTTC.

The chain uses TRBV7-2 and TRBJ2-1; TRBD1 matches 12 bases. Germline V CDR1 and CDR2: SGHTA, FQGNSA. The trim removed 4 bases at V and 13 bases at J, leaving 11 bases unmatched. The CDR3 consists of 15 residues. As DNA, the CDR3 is TGTGCCAGCAGCTCGGGACAGGGGGCAGGGAAGACCCAGTTCTTC. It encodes CASSSGQGAGKTQFF.

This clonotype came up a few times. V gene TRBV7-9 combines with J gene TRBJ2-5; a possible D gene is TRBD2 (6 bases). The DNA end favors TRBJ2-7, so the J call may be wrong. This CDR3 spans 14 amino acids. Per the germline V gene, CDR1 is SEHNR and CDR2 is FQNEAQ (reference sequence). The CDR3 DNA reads TGTGCCAGCAGCTCCGCGGGGCTTGGCTACGAGCAGTACTTC. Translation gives CASSSAGLGYEQYF.

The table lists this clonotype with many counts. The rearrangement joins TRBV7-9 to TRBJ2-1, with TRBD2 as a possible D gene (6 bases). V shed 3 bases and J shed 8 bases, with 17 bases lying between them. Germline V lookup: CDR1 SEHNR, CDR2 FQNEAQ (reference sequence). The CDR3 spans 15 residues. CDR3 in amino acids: CASSFSGEATDEQFF. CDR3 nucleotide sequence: TGTGCCAGCAGCTTTTCGGGGGAGGCCACGGATGAGCAGTTCTTC.